This TCR beta chain was retrieved from a study of T cell responses to AZD1222 COVID-19 vaccine. V shed 1 base and J shed 3 bases, with 16 bases lying between them. The V gene's germline CDR1 is SGHTA and CDR2 FQGNSA. This CDR3 contains 17 residues. Assay used: immunoSEQ multiplex PCR; TCRdb lists only in-frame clones, some missing. The table shows roughly 110,000 clones, with 90% occurring only once. The rearrangement uses TRBV7-2 and TRBJ2-4, with D perhaps TRBD1 (6 bases). The TCR originated in an adult who received the AZD1222 COVID-19 vaccine. Sequenced material: peripheral blood, taken 28 days after the second AZD1222 dose. This CDR3 is CASSLGGSGVGKNIQYF. The CDR3 coding sequence is TGTGCCAGCAGCTTAGGAGGGTCAGGGGTTGGCAAAAACATTCAGTACTTC.